The present T cell receptor (beta chain) was sequenced within a study of blood T cells in healthy people across ages. The V segment lost 4 bases and the J segment 8 bases; nucleotides outside the gene matches: 6. CDR1 and CDR2 (germline): LGHNA, YSLEER. This CDR3 is built from 14 residues. Using a J-beta primer mix together with a sample-barcoded 5' primer, a second PCR was run for roughly 7 to 11 cycles. TCRdb re-derived calls from the 5' RACE reads in MiXCR, one entry per CDR3 protein. The sample records around 820,000 distinct CDR3 sequences, around 25% being singletons. This clonotype was detected a few times. These sequences were also reported in another study, on T cells of mothers and their children.

The specimen sequenced was blood. V and J are TRBV4-3 and TRBJ2-1, with 9 bases aligning to TRBD1. The clonotype comes from a boy between 10 and 17 years old in good health. The CDR3 nucleotides read TGCGCCAGCAGCCCGGGACAGGGTGCTTATGAGCAGTTCTTC. This encodes CASSPGQGAYEQFF.